The TCR beta chain described here comes from a study of T cell repertoires in cytomegalovirus infection. As for the study in general: A matching HLA type, together with CMV infection, was signaled by public TCR beta signatures.

TCRdb called the reads again in MiXCR, with one record for every CDR3 protein. The sample has about 55,000 distinct CDR3 sequences; about a fifth are singletons. Broader study findings: Dominating the ex vivo response were HLA-C-restricted CMV-specific TCR beta clonotypes. Identification of carriers of CMV plus the relevant HLA was performed using cumulative public TCR beta family frequency.

As regards this clonotype: Its antigen remains unidentified.

Sequencing used CD8+ T cells from cultured PBMCs, obtained from culture after CMV antigen stimulation. The clonotype comes from a human donor in good health (CMV status not recorded). Some clones in this sample may be carry-over from other donors' samples.

The CDR3 sequence: CASSHTSGAYEQYF. CDR3 nucleotide sequence: TGTGCCAGCAGCCATACTAGCGGGGCCTACGAGCAGTACTTC. This chain joins TRBV4-2 and TRBJ2-7; 10 positions agree with TRBD2. The CDR3 runs to 14 residues. Unmatched junction bases numbered 1, after V lost 3 bases and J lost 2 bases. CDR1 is LGHNA and CDR2 is YNFKEQ in the germline V gene.